These 13 T cell receptor beta chains came from one sample sequenced in a study of T-cell reconstitution after alpha-beta-depleted transplantation in children. Unique molecular identifiers were incorporated into the prepared TCRbeta library. TCRdb analysed the PCR reads with MiXCR anew, one entry per CDR3 protein. The data show 200,000 to 250,000 distinct CDR3 sequences, approximately 9.5% seen once. Sequences were derived from PBMCs from the stem cell graft donor, sampled from the stem cell graft. The receptors stem from a human donor who donated a stem cell graft to a child with acute lymphoblastic leukemia.

This clonotype was found a few times. The chain employs TRBV2 and TRBJ2-1, with D possibly matching TRBD2 (7 bases). Trimming took 9 bases from V and 1 from J, leaving 16 bases between them. The CDR3 contains 15 residues. Germline CDR1 is SNHLY and CDR2 is FYNNEI. DNA for the CDR3: TGTGCCAGACACCGCGGGGGCCGGTCCTACAATGAGCAGTTCTTC. Translating it yields CARHRGGRSYNEQFF. The variable domain in full, with the rest retrieved from reference TRBV2 and TRBJ2-1, is EPEVTQTPSHQVTQMGQEVILRCVPISNHLYFYWYRQILGQKVEFLVSFYNNEISEKSEIFDDQFSVERPDGSNFTLKIRSTKLEDSAMYFCARHRGGRSYNEQFFGPGTRLTVL.

In its sample, this clonotype was seen many times. This chain links TRBV20-1 with TRBJ2-3; the match to TRBD2 covers 7 bases. The CDR3 contains 16 residues. V shed 0 bases and J 3 bases; nucleotides not matched to a gene: 9. Germline values: CDR1 DFQATT, CDR2 SNEGSKA (reference sequence). CDR3 in DNA: TGCAGTGCTAGAGATAAGTTGACTAGCTTAACAGATACGCAGTATTTT. Translation: CSARDKLTSLTDTQYF.

The V gene is TRBV29-1, the J gene TRBJ2-3; D may match TRBD1 or TRBD2 (5 bases each). Germline CDR1 and CDR2: SQVTM and ANQGSEA. With 0 bases removed from V and 9 bases from J, the gap between germline ends came to 10 bases. The CDR3 has 12 residues. The CDR3 nucleotides read TGCAGCGTTGAAGACGGCTGGGGGACGCAGTATTTT. It is translated as CSVEDGWGTQYF.

This clonotype was picked up a small number of times. The chain is built from TRBV7-2 and TRBJ2-1; D possibly corresponds to TRBD1 (5 bases). Germline lookup yields CDR1 SGHTA and CDR2 FQGNSA. V lost 4 bases to trimming and J lost 8 bases, with 18 bases between them. CDR3 length equals 15 residues. The CDR3 is CASSSLRVRADEQFF. CDR3 sequence (DNA): TGTGCCAGCAGCTCACTAAGGGTCAGGGCCGATGAGCAGTTCTTC.

In this sample, this clonotype turned up many times. This chain connects TRBV11-2 to TRBJ1-2; perhaps TRBD1 as D (6 bases). CDR3 length: 16 residues. The V end was cut by 0 bases, the J end by 4 bases, with 15 bases between. Germline CDR1 and CDR2: SGHAT and FQNNGV. In DNA, the CDR3 is TGTGCCAGCAGCTTAGATCGGGGGACAAGATTCTATGGCTACACCTTC. It encodes CASSLDRGTRFYGYTF.

The chain uses TRBV5-1 and TRBJ1-6; TRBD1 aligns across 8 bases. V lost 3 bases, J lost 9 bases, and 11 bases stayed unmatched. From germline, CDR1 is SGHRS and CDR2 YFSETQ. This CDR3 region has 16 residues. CDR3 amino acids: CASSSDPGQEISPLHF. The CDR3 nucleotides are TGCGCCAGCAGCTCGGATCCGGGACAGGAGATTTCACCCCTCCACTTT.

The chain couples TRBV6-1 to TRBJ1-4; D is perhaps TRBD1 (5 bases). V was pared by 6 bases and J by 11 bases, with 16 bases between. Germline-derived CDR1 and CDR2 are MNHNS and SASEGT. The CDR3 is made up of 13 amino acids. The CDR3 region has the DNA TGTGCCAGCAGCCAACGCCGGGGGGAGAAACTGTTTTTT. Translated: CASSQRRGEKLFF.

The chain carries TRBV6-2 or TRBV6-3 and TRBJ2-3; tentative D call: TRBD2 (6 bases). The CDR3 is made up of 13 amino acids. Trimming stripped 2 bases from V and 5 bases from J, with 8 bases between. Germline loops: CDR1 MNHEY, CDR2 SVGEGT. CDR3 in amino acids: CASSYREEDTQYF. The CDR3, as DNA: TGTGCCAGCAGTTACAGGGAGGAAGATACGCAGTATTTT.

This clonotype has more than one count but fewer than ten. J is TRBJ2-7 and V is TRBV20-1, with TRBD1 matching over 7 bases. Germline CDR1 is DFQATT and CDR2 is SNEGSKA (reference sequence). The CDR3 has 13 amino acids. Trimming cost V 3 bases and J 4 bases; bases outside gene matches: 6. The CDR3 region is CSASTGVGYEQYF. CDR3 nucleotide sequence: TGCAGTGCTAGTACAGGGGTGGGGTACGAGCAGTACTTC.

This clonotype was counted between two and nine times. This chain links TRBV5-1 with TRBJ2-2; the match to TRBD2 covers 9 bases. The germline V gene encodes CDR1 SGHRS and CDR2 YFSETQ. The CDR3 contains 17 residues. The V gene end was trimmed by 6 bases and the J gene end by 1 base; junction bases not matched to a gene: 10. The CDR3: CASTRTSAVMNTGELFF. DNA for the CDR3: TGCGCCAGCACCAGGACTAGCGCCGTTATGAACACCGGGGAGCTGTTTTTT. Using reference TRBV5-1 and TRBJ2-2 for the parts outside the CDR3, the full variable domain is KAGVTQTPRYLIKTRGQQVTLSCSPISGHRSVSWYQQTPGQGLQFLFEYFSETQRNKGNFPGRFSGRQFSNSRSEMNVSTLELGDSALYLCASTRTSAVMNTGELFFGEGSRLTVL.

This clonotype was seen more than once but under ten times. J is TRBJ2-1 and V is TRBV6-1; TRBD2 aligns across 13 bases. Germline V lookup: CDR1 MNHNS, CDR2 SASEGT. This CDR3 contains 15 residues. The V gene end was trimmed by 6 bases and the J gene end by 9 bases; junction bases not matched to a gene: 8. This chain's CDR3 is CASRRTSGGAGEQFF. CDR3 nucleotides: TGTGCCAGCAGAAGAACTAGCGGGGGGGCCGGTGAGCAGTTCTTC.

This rearrangement joins TRBV9 to TRBJ2-2; 8 bases agree with TRBD1. CDR1 and CDR2 from the germline V gene are SGDLS and YYNGEE. V lost 0 bases and J lost 5; bases outside the gene matches: 3. The CDR3 runs 15 residues. CDR3 amino acids: CASSVGTGWTGELFF. The CDR3 nucleotides are TGTGCCAGCAGCGTAGGGACAGGGTGGACCGGGGAGCTGTTTTTT. The complete variable domain, with remaining parts taken from reference TRBV9 and TRBJ2-2, reads DSGVTQTPKHLITATGQRVTLRCSPRSGDLSVYWYQQSLDQGLQFLIQYYNGEERAKGNILERFSAQQFPDLHSELNLSSLELGDSALYFCASSVGTGWTGELFFGEGSRLTVL.

In this sample, this clonotype turned up a few times. The rearrangement joins TRBV5-1 to TRBJ2-1; the D gene is possibly TRBD2 (6 bases). The CDR3 is 14 residues long. CDR1 and CDR2 from the germline V gene are SGHRS and YFSETQ. Trimming cost V 0 bases and J 5 bases, with 9 bases left between them. CDR3 sequence reads: CASSLAWEDNEQFF. Here the CDR3 DNA reads TGCGCCAGCAGCTTGGCCTGGGAGGACAATGAGCAGTTCTTC.